This T cell receptor (beta chain) was captured in a study of radiation and T cells in renal cell carcinoma (dated by TCRdb to the early 2020s). In terms of the full investigation: Samples were obtained from a clinical trial, in which 15 Gy stereotactic body radiation therapy was delivered to primary renal cell carcinomas and nephrectomy was performed 4 weeks later. In total, 50 to 55 samples underwent TCR beta sequencing: around 25 tumors plus 27 peripheral blood samples. Across all 50 or so samples, 3,800,000 or so unique CDR3 nucleotide sequences encoding roughly 2.7 million unique CDR3 amino acid sequences were identified.

For this chain, trimming is 0 bases at the V end and 5 bases at the J end, and the number of junction bases without a gene match is 7. CDR1 and CDR2 are drawn from the germline V gene: LGHNA, YSLEER. Spanning cysteine to phenylalanine, the CDR3 consists of 16 amino acids. Kept here is only the CDR3 DNA, which spans 48 bases and is read in frame from base 1. Study-level results and caveats: With a single-armed trial design, the study had no way to address how radiation dose or scheduling affects the TCR repertoire. Tracking of blood repertoire dynamics stopped at three to five weeks after treatment, with no follow-up past that point. Because pretreatment tumor biopsies were not available, the study could not determine whether clonotypes were already present within the tumor at baseline. Top tumor clonotypes rose in blood from baseline to 2 weeks post-radiation, then contracted by 4 weeks, suggesting transient expansion of tumor-resident clones.

This specimen's time point label, interpreted: blood 2 weeks post-SBRT. The meaning of the sample's treatment or condition label: 15 Gy SBRT to primary tumor, nephrectomy 4 weeks later. To track tumor-enriched clonotypes, serial peripheral blood was sampled from radiation-treated patients at baseline and at 2 weeks and 4 weeks after SBRT. Every patient's renal cell carcinoma showed clear cell pathology. Genomic DNA for TCR sequencing was prepared using the QIAamp DNA Blood Mini Kit (Qiagen). Only samples passing all quality control checks were included in the analyses. Notes on this clone: Its antigen is not yet known. No base qualities exist here, and no much larger clone lies one base off it.

TCR beta libraries were generated from genomic DNA with the immunoSEQ kit, following the manufacturer's recommendations. To prepare the libraries, a first multiplex PCR with proprietary primers was run, followed by a second PCR that added unique barcodes, and a bead cleanup was done after each round. A positive control reaction and a negative control reaction, both provided in the kit, were run with every batch of samples. The final libraries underwent checking on an Agilent 4200 TapeStation D1000 ScreenTape, volumetric pooling, and quantification by qPCR. Sequencing was performed on an Illumina NextSeq500 using a MidOutput 150-cycle cartridge, with 156 Read1 cycles, 15 Index1 cycles, and the kit custom primers. The pooled library was loaded at around 1 pM, and approximately 19% PhiX control was spiked in. Under the source paper's analysis protocol: Vendor-processed data were analyzed in R, and a clonotype was defined as all T cells sharing the same CDR3 nucleotide sequence. In the clone abundance analyses, frequencies were normalized to the 10,000 most abundant clones in each sample. Public T cell clones, which averaged fewer than five per sample, were removed prior to analysis. Tumor-enriched and baseline blood-enriched clonotypes were defined by at least a 32-fold difference in abundance between compartments. A beta-binomial differential abundance model was used to identify clonotypes that expanded or contracted between blood time points. The Baroni-Urbani and Buser coefficient was used to measure tumor-blood repertoire similarity, and groups were compared with two-tailed Wilcoxon tests in R. This is the immuneACCESS table as TCRdb keeps it, with only in-frame sequences that have V and J called. A part of the clones is gone; compared with another copy, unresolved V genes explain less than half, and the rest is unexplained. For V, J and clone size, that table is used; D and trimming come from the DNA. The sample has around 120,000 clones on record, approximately 75% of them singletons. The ten most abundant clones make up 1.9% of the sample.

Sequenced material: blood, taken from a patient whose treatment included radiotherapy and nephrectomy. This TCR was recovered from a woman in her sixties with renal cell carcinoma. In this chain, TRBV4-3 is recombined with TRBJ2-5, with TRBD1 matching 9 junction bases. The CDR3 region: CASSQDQYRGHETQYF. In nucleotide form, the sequence is TGCGCCAGCAGCCAAGACCAATACAGGGGGCACGAGACCCAGTACTTC.